Following are 8 T cell receptor beta chains from one sample sequenced in a study of early T cells in non-severe SARS-CoV-2 infection. TCRdb recomputed calls from the 5' RACE reads with MiXCR, one row per CDR3 protein. Found here are about 61,000 distinct CDR3 sequences, less than 14% of them singletons; the top ten hold 1.5% to 2%. Source material: whole blood. These receptors all come from an adult who was a healthcare worker with PCR-confirmed SARS-CoV-2 infection or an uninfected control (not recorded which).

The sample holds many counts of this clonotype. V gene TRBV6-5 combines with J gene TRBJ2-7, with TRBD1 matching over 7 bases. The CDR3 sequence is 14 residues long. Germline CDR1 MNHEY, CDR2 SVGAGI. The junction had 7 bases not matched to a gene; V was cut back by 6 bases and J by 2 bases. CDR3 coding DNA: TGTGCCAGCAGCAACCGGGACAGCGCCTACGAGCAGTACTTC. Protein product: CASSNRDSAYEQYF.

In its sample, this clonotype was seen a few times. The chain recombines TRBV7-2 with TRBJ1-2, with D possibly being TRBD1 (6 bases). Trimming took 7 bases from V and 0 from J, leaving 12 bases between them. The CDR3 is 14 residues long. CDR1 is SGHTA and CDR2 is FQGNSA in the germline V gene. CDR3 DNA: TGTGCCAGCACCACAGGGAACGCTAACTATGGCTACACCTTC. Amino acid sequence: CASTTGNANYGYTF.

The chain combines TRBV7-2 with TRBJ2-2; 12 bases are a match to TRBD1. In germline, CDR1 is SGHTA, CDR2 FQGNSA. Trimming at V came to 5 bases and at J to 7 bases, leaving 5 bases not matched to a gene. The CDR3 runs to 15 residues. This chain's CDR3 is CASSQGQGAFGELFF. Here the CDR3 DNA reads TGTGCCAGCAGCCAGGGACAGGGGGCATTCGGGGAGCTGTTTTTT.

At least ten counts were recorded for this clonotype. J is TRBJ2-1 and V is TRBV18; D call uncertain. The germline gives CDR1 KGHSH, CDR2 LQKENI. V gave up 0 bases and J gave up 3 bases, with 12 bases separating them. CDR3 length: 16 residues. CDR3 DNA: TGTGCCAGCTCACCACCGCGTGGGATAGTCTACAATGAGCAGTTCTTC. Its protein product is CASSPPRGIVYNEQFF.

This clonotype was detected a few times. The J gene is TRBJ2-7, the V gene TRBV5-1; D is ambiguous. Trimming left V 4 bases short and J 3 bases short, with 8 bases between. This CDR3 comprises 12 residues. CDR1 is SGHRS and CDR2 is YFSETQ in the germline V gene. CDR3 DNA: TGCGCCAGCAGCCCAGGTATCTACGAGCAGTACTTC. Amino acid sequence: CASSPGIYEQYF.

This clonotype was recorded a few times. The chain employs TRBV19 and TRBJ2-1, with TRBD2 matching 7 bases. Losses at the gene ends were 7 bases for V and 7 bases for J; bases not matched to a gene: 10. This CDR3 is built from 14 residues. In germline, CDR1 is LNHDA, CDR2 SQIVND (reference sequence). The chain's CDR3 is CASKREGRGNEQFF. CDR3 nucleotide sequence: TGTGCCAGTAAGAGGGAGGGGAGAGGTAATGAGCAGTTCTTC.

This clonotype showed up many times. The chain couples TRBV11-2 to TRBJ2-1; 11 positions match TRBD2. Per the germline V gene, CDR1 is SGHAT and CDR2 is FQNNGV. This CDR3 comprises 18 residues. J gave up 7 bases and V 8 bases, and 19 bases lay outside the gene matches. CDR3 DNA: TGTGCCAGCGGTTGGTTTGCTAGCGGGGGGTCCTTATTGAATGAGCAGTTCTTC. Translating gives CASGWFASGGSLLNEQFF.

Note on this clonotype: This may be a read error: a much more frequent sequence differs by one nucleotide. The CDR3 protein is CASKPSVGTGGELFF. The CDR3 DNA sequence: TGTGCCAGCAAACCTAGCGTGGGGACCGGCGGGGAGCTGTTTTTT. The chain employs TRBV6-5 and TRBJ2-2; possible D gene TRBD2, 6 bases. This CDR3 region has 15 residues. Germline loops: CDR1 MNHEY, CDR2 SVGAGI. Trimming cost V 7 bases and J 7 bases, with 19 bases left between them.